This TCR beta chain was obtained from a study of blood T cell repertoires in COVID-19. Study-wide background: Sites across the United States, Italy and Spain contributed samples from acute and convalescent COVID-19. PBMCs, B-cell-depleted T cells, or T cells were the source of the cDNA or gDNA that made up the material.

Germline V CDR1 and CDR2: SGDLS, YYNGEE. The CDR3 loop spans 15 amino acids. V lost 3 bases to trimming and J lost 6 bases, with 18 bases between them. Original methodology: Reference gene primer amplification gave nucleated cell count estimates. The data were produced by immunoSEQ multiplex PCR, yet TCRdb's version contains in-frame clones alone and is incomplete. That table gives V, J and clone size, and the DNA gave D and trimming. Here the sample spans tens of thousands of clones, over 70% being singletons. Input material: peripheral blood. The rearrangement links TRBV9 to TRBJ1-1, with D unclear. This clonotype originated in a woman between 65 and 79 years old with acute or convalescent COVID-19. This CDR3 reads CASSAAETGVSEAFF. In nucleotides, the CDR3 is TGTGCCAGCAGCGCCGCCGAGACCGGGGTGTCTGAAGCTTTCTTT.